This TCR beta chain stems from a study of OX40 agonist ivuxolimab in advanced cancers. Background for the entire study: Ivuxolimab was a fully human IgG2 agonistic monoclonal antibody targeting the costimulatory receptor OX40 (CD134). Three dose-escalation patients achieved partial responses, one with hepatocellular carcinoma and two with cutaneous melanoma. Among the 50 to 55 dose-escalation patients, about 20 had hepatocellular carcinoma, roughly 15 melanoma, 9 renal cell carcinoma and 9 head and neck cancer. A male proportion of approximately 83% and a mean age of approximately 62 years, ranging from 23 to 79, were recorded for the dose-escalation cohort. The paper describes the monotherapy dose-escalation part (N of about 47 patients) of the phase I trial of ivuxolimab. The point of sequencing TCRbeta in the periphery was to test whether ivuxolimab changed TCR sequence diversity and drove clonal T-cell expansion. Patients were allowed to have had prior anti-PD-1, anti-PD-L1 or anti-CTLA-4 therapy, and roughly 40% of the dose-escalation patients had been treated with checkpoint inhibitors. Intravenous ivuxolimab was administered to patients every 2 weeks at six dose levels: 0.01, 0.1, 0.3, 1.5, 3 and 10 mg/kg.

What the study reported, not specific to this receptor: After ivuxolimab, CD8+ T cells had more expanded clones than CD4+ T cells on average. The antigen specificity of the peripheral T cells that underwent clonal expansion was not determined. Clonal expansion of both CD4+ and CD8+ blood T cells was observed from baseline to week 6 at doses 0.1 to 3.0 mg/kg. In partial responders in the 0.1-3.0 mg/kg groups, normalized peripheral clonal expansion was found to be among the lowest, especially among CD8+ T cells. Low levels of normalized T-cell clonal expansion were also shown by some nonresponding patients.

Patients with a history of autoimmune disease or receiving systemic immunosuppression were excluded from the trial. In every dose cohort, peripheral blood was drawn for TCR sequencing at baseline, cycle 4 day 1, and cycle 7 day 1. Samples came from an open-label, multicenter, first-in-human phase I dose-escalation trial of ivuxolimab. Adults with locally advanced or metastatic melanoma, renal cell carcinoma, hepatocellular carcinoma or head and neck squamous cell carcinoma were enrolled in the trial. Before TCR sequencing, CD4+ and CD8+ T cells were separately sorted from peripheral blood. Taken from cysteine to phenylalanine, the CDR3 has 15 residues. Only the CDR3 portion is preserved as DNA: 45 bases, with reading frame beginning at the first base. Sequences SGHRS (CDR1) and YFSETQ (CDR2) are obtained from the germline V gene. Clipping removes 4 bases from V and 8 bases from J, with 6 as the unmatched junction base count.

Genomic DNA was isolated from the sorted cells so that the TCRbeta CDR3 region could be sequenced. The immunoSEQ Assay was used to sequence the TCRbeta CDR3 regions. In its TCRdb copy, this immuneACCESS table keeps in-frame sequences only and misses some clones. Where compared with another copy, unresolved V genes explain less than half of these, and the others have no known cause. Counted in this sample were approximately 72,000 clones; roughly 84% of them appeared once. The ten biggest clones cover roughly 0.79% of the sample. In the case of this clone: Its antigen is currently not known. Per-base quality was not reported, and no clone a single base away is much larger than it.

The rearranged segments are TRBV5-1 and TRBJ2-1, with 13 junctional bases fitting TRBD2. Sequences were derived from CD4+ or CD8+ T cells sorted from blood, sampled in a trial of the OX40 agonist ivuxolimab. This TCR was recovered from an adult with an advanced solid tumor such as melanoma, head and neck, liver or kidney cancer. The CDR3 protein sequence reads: CASSGGTSGIYEQFF. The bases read TGCGCCAGCAGCGGAGGGACTAGCGGGATCTATGAGCAGTTCTTC.